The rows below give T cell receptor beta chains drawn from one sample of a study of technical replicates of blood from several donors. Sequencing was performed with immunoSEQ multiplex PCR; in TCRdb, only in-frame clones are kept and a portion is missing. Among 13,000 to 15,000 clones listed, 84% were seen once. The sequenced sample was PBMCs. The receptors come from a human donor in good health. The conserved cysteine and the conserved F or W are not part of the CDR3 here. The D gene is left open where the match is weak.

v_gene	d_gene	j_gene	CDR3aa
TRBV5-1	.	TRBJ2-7	ASKTDWSSYEQY
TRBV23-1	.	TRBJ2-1	ASSPNTGQRALSPRRDEQF
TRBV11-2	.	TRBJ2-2	ASSLSSGIGELF
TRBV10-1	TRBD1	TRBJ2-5	ASSPGQNLETQY
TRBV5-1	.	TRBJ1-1	ASSLGRTERRLTEAF
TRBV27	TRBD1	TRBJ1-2	ASSFSGQGWDGYT
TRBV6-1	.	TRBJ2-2	ASSAQPGQNTGELF
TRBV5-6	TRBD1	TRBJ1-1	ASSPGGNTEAF
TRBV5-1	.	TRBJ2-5	ASSPDPILGGYQETQY
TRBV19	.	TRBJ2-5	ASSIDLSGNQETQY
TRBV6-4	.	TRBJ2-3	ASSSGSTDTQY
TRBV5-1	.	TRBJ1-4	ASSPTPGTANEKLF
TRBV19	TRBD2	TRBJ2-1	ASSISSGRRNEQF
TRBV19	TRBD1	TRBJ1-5	ASRGDSALGGPQH
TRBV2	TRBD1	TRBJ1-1	ASSPQGAPEAF
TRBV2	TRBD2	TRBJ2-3	ASSRLAASTDTQY
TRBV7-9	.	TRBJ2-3	ATTGGAGRDTQY
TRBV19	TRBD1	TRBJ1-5	ASSTHRDRGNQPQH
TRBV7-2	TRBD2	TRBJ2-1	ASSLGAGGWWF
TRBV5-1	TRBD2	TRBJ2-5	ASSPITSGSETQY
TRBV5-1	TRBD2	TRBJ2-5	ASSLGLADFQETQY
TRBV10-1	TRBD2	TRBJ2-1	ATAGTSGRNEQF